The 24 T cell receptor beta chains reported below all come from one sample, sequenced in a study of T cells after yellow fever vaccination. TCRdb fed the 5' RACE reads into MiXCR, producing one record per CDR3 protein. The sample lists over 250,000 distinct CDR3 sequences, over 4% occurring once. Sample: PBMCs, taken 5 days after the yellow fever booster vaccination. The receptors shown here come from a man between 18 and 29 years old who received the YFV17D yellow fever vaccine.

This clonotype was detected only a few times. The chain combines TRBV3-1 with TRBJ2-7, with 7 bases identical to TRBD1. In germline, CDR1 is LGHDT, CDR2 YNNKEL (reference sequence). V lost 0 bases to trimming and J lost 2 bases; unmatched junction nucleotides: 10. The CDR3 is 17 residues long. The CDR3 bases are TGTGCCAGCAGCCAAGATGAGACAGGGTATCAGGCCTACGAGCAGTACTTC. Amino acids: CASSQDETGYQAYEQYF.

This chain links TRBV30 with TRBJ2-7; D gene uncertain. The germline V and J ends were trimmed by 3 bases and 4 bases, with 16 bases remaining between them. The CDR3 contains 14 residues. The V gene's germline CDR1 is GTSNPN and CDR2 SVGIG (reference sequence). The CDR3 bases are TGTGCCTGGAGCCATGACGGGCCCGGTTACGAGCAGTACTTC. Amino acid sequence: CAWSHDGPGYEQYF.

There are a few counts of this clonotype. V is TRBV7-2 and J is TRBJ1-2; D not resolved. V dropped 0 bases and J dropped 10 bases, with 6 bases sitting between them. The germline V gene encodes CDR1 SGHTA and CDR2 FQGNSA. CDR3 length: 11 residues. The CDR3 spells CASSLARSYTF. The CDR3 DNA reads as TGTGCCAGCAGCTTAGCTCGGTCCTACACCTTC.

The chain joins TRBV6-1 to TRBJ1-5; D might be TRBD1 (5 bases). CDR1 and CDR2 from the germline V gene are MNHNS and SASEGT. Trimming took off 1 base at V and 7 bases at J, with 17 bases between the two ends. This CDR3 is 16 amino acids long. The CDR3 DNA reads TGTGCCAGCAGTGAAGTCTTCGATCCGCAGGGACAGCCCCAGCATTTT. It yields the protein CASSEVFDPQGQPQHF.

J is TRBJ2-2 and V is TRBV5-4, with 7 bases lining up with TRBD1. The CDR3 is 14 residues long. The germline V gene has CDR1 SGHNT and CDR2 YYREEE (reference sequence). J was trimmed by 4 bases and V by 3 bases; bases with no gene match: 3. CDR3 bases: TGTGCCAGCAGCTCCGACAGGGTCACCGGGGAGCTGTTTTTT. Its translation: CASSSDRVTGELFF.

The chain joins TRBV4-1 to TRBJ1-1; D might be TRBD1 (5 bases). CDR3 length: 16 amino acids. V lost 2 bases to trimming and J lost 9 bases, with 22 bases between them. CDR1 is MGHRA, CDR2 YSYEKL, per germline. The CDR3 spells CASSQRDTSEGVQAFF. In nucleotides, the CDR3 is TGCGCCAGCAGCCAACGCGACACCTCCGAAGGGGTACAAGCTTTCTTT.

The chain carries TRBV25-1 and TRBJ2-3; D may be TRBD2 (5 bases). The germline V gene encodes CDR1 MGHDK and CDR2 SYGVNS. V was trimmed by 3 bases and J by 1 base, leaving 11 bases between them. This CDR3 region has 15 residues. The CDR3 region is CASSELGLRTDTQYF. Written as DNA, the CDR3 is TGTGCCAGCAGTGAGCTAGGACTGCGCACAGATACGCAGTATTTT.

This chain links TRBV20-1 with TRBJ2-2; TRBD1 might be the D (5 bases). Germline loops: CDR1 DFQATT, CDR2 SNEGSKA (reference sequence). V was trimmed by 2 bases and J by 2 bases, leaving 9 bases between them. The CDR3 runs 14 residues. The CDR3 nucleotides read TGCAGTGCTAGATCGCAGGGAAACACCGGGGAGCTGTTTTTT. Translation: CSARSQGNTGELFF.

This clonotype has just a few counts. The V call is TRBV7-9, the J call TRBJ1-4; no reliable D call. V was trimmed by 5 bases and J by 4 bases, leaving 11 bases between them. This CDR3 has 14 residues. CDR1 is SEHNR, CDR2 FQNEAQ, per germline (reference sequence). CDR3 sequence reads: CASSPGRDNEKLFF. The DNA of the CDR3 is TGTGCCAGCAGCCCCGGAAGGGATAATGAAAAACTGTTTTTT.

This clonotype has a handful of counts. The chain joins TRBV5-1 to TRBJ2-1, with 9 bases lining up with TRBD2. The germline CDR1 and CDR2 sequences are SGHRS and YFSETQ. J gave up 5 bases and V 3 bases, and 0 bases lay outside the gene matches. The CDR3 totals 13 residues. In DNA, the CDR3 is TGCGCCAGCAGCTGGACTAGCGACAATGAGCAGTTCTTC. Its protein product is CASSWTSDNEQFF.

This clonotype was found a few times. The chain links TRBV4-1 to TRBJ1-5; 10 nucleotides match TRBD1. CDR3 length equals 16 residues. V trimming: 0 bases; J trimming: 15 bases; junction bases outside the gene matches: 14. Germline CDR1 MGHRA, CDR2 YSYEKL. The CDR3 sequence: CASSQDVGDRGVRWHF. The CDR3 DNA follows: TGCGCCAGCAGCCAAGATGTTGGGGACAGGGGTGTTCGTTGGCATTTT.

This chain joins TRBV19 and TRBJ1-3; no clear D gene. The germline gives CDR1 LNHDA, CDR2 SQIVND (reference sequence). The CDR3 contains 14 residues. V was cut by 4 bases and J by 0 bases, with 7 bases left in between. The CDR3 DNA reads as TGTGCCAGTAGTACGCGGATCTCTGGAAACACCATATATTTT. It yields the protein CASSTRISGNTIYF. The full variable domain, completed using reference TRBV19 and TRBJ1-3, is DGGITQSPKYLFRKEGQNVTLSCEQNLNHDAMYWYRQDPGQGLRLIYYSQIVNDFQKGDIAEGYSVSREKKESFPLTVTSAQKNPTAFYLCASSTRISGNTIYFGEGSWLTVV.

This clonotype showed up just a few times. The genes are TRBV6-5 and TRBJ1-5; the D gene is possibly TRBD1 (6 bases). V was shortened by 6 bases and J by 7 bases, with 22 bases between the two germline ends. The length of the CDR3 is 16 residues. In germline, CDR1 is MNHEY, CDR2 SVGAGI. The CDR3 nucleotides are TGTGCCAGCAGCCCCCTGGGCACAGGGATTGGGCAGCCCCAGCATTTT. The encoded protein is CASSPLGTGIGQPQHF.

CDR3 in DNA: TGCGCCAGCAGCCCGGATAGGACAGTCACAGATACGCAGTATTTT. Protein sequence: CASSPDRTVTDTQYF. The chain couples TRBV5-1 to TRBJ2-3; the D gene is possibly TRBD1 (6 bases). The V gene lost 4 bases and the J gene lost 2 bases, with 14 bases spanning the gap. CDR1 is SGHRS, CDR2 YFSETQ, per germline. The CDR3 extends over 15 amino acids.

The genes are TRBV24-1 and TRBJ2-2; TRBD1 matches 7 bases. The germline V gene has CDR1 KGHDR and CDR2 SFDVKD. This CDR3 spans 15 amino acids. V gave up 3 bases and J gave up 1 base; unmatched junction bases: 1. The CDR3 DNA sequence: TGTGCCACCAGTGATCACAGGGGGAACACCGGGGAGCTGTTTTTT. As protein: CATSDHRGNTGELFF.

This clonotype was observed at least ten times. The J gene is TRBJ1-2, the V gene TRBV7-2; 9 bases are shared with TRBD1. The CDR3 runs to 14 residues. The J segment lost 6 bases and the V segment lost 5 bases, leaving 7 bases of the junction unmatched. Germline CDR1 SGHTA, CDR2 FQGNSA. CDR3 protein: CASSPGQGVDGYTF. DNA of the CDR3: TGTGCCAGCAGCCCGGGACAGGGAGTGGATGGCTACACCTTC.

This clonotype was detected only a few times. The chain uses TRBV5-1 and TRBJ2-3; D unclear. Germline V CDR1 and CDR2: SGHRS, YFSETQ. The CDR3 length is 15 residues. V was cut by 3 bases and J by 0 bases, with 11 bases left in between. The CDR3 DNA follows: TGCGCCAGCAGCTCCGCCAGAACCAGCACAGATACGCAGTATTTT. It codes for CASSSARTSTDTQYF.

There are a few counts of this clonotype. The chain recombines TRBV9 with TRBJ2-1; possible D gene TRBD1, 5 bases. The CDR3 sequence is 14 residues long. The V end was cut by 4 bases, the J end by 1 base, with 9 bases between. Germline assignment: CDR1 SGDLS and CDR2 YYNGEE. The DNA for the CDR3 is TGTGCCAGCAGCCTGACAGCATCCTACAATGAGCAGTTCTTC. Protein: CASSLTASYNEQFF.

A few counts support this clonotype. The rearrangement uses TRBV5-4 and TRBJ2-3; TRBD2 agrees at 8 bases. The germline V gene encodes CDR1 SGHNT and CDR2 YYREEE (reference sequence). After removal of 4 bases from V and 2 bases from J, the junction contained 6 bases not matched to a gene. This CDR3 is 15 amino acids long. For the CDR3, the DNA is TGTGCCAGCAGCCCGGGGGGGGAAAACACAGATACGCAGTATTTT. Amino acid sequence: CASSPGGENTDTQYF.

This clonotype was recorded many times. V usage is TRBV12-3 or TRBV12-4 and J usage is TRBJ1-5; no definite D call. CDR3 length: 11 amino acids. V lost 8 bases, J lost 7 bases, and 9 bases lay in between. The CDR3, as DNA: TGTGCCAGCGGGAGCGGGCAGCCCCAGCATTTT. Translation gives CASGSGQPQHF.

This clonotype was observed a handful of times. The chain joins TRBV28 to TRBJ2-3; D unresolved. V gave up 7 bases and J gave up 1 base, with 9 bases separating them. The CDR3 runs to 13 residues. The germline V gene has CDR1 MDHEN and CDR2 SYDVKM. The CDR3, as DNA: TGTGCCAGCAAGCCGGGTGGCACAGATACGCAGTATTTT. It specifies CASKPGGTDTQYF.

This chain links TRBV7-9 with TRBJ2-5, with D perhaps TRBD2 (7 bases). CDR3 length equals 16 residues. Germline V gene sequence: CDR1 SEHNR, CDR2 FQNEAQ (reference sequence). V lost 7 bases to trimming and J lost 6 bases, with 24 bases between them. The CDR3 reads CASTPLGGGWVKTQYF. The CDR3, as DNA: TGTGCCAGCACCCCTCTAGGGGGGGGGTGGGTGAAGACCCAGTACTTC. Full variable domain (rest looked up from reference TRBV7-9 and TRBJ2-5): DTGVSQNPRHKITKRGQNVTFRCDPISEHNRLYWYRQTLGQGPEFLTYFQNEAQLEKSRLLSDRFSAERPKGSFSTLEIQRTEQGDSAMYLCASTPLGGGWVKTQYFGPGTRLLVL.

There are a few counts of this clonotype. Here the CDR3 reads CASSIRTLPNYGYTF. The CDR3 bases are TGTGCCAGCAGTATAAGGACACTCCCCAACTATGGCTACACCTTC. The chain joins TRBV12-3 or TRBV12-4 to TRBJ1-2; weak D call: TRBD1 (5 bases). Deletions cut 5 bases from V and 2 bases from J, with 15 bases between. The CDR3 spans 15 residues.

This clonotype was counted many times. The V and J genes are TRBV30 and TRBJ1-1, with D possibly TRBD1 on 6 matching bases. Germline CDR1 is GTSNPN and CDR2 is SVGIG (reference sequence). The CDR3 has 13 residues. With 2 bases removed from V and 4 bases from J, the gap between germline ends came to 11 bases. The CDR3 nucleotides are TGTGCCTGGAGTAAACAGGGAGGCACTGAAGCTTTCTTT. The encoded protein is CAWSKQGGTEAFF.